This TCR beta chain was identified in a study of T cell clonotyping in hematopoietic cell transplantation. Study in general: Pretransplant recipient samples were taken after cytoreduction.

TCRdb's table, derived via immunoSEQ multiplex PCR, lists solely in-frame clones and lacks some. This table has some 49,000 clones, 86% appearing once. Time point meaning: recipient sample about 28 days before transplant, after cytoreduction. General study findings and limits: Broader posttransplant TCR repertoire diversity was predicted by graft donor and pretransplant recipient Inverse Simpson Index values.

This clone was recorded a few times. Its specificity is not known. The sequencing here drew on peripheral blood mononuclear cells, taken before stem cell transplant. This receptor was taken from a man aged 60 to 69 with biphenotypic leukemia. Some clones in this sample may be carry-over from other donors' samples.

This chain's CDR3 is CSVVHPLRTDTQYF. The CDR3 DNA sequence: TGCAGCGTCGTACACCCCTTGCGCACAGATACGCAGTATTTT. V and J are TRBV29-1 and TRBJ2-3; D is ambiguous. Trimming left V 6 bases short and J 1 base short, with 14 bases between. The CDR3 is 14 amino acids. The V gene's germline CDR1 is SQVTM and CDR2 ANQGSEA.